Following are 10 T cell receptor beta chains from one sample sequenced in a study of T cell responses to AZD1222 COVID-19 vaccine. TCRdb's copy holds only in-frame clones and misses some; the assay was immunoSEQ multiplex PCR. The sample lists approximately 49,000 clones, around 80% occurring once. Specimen: peripheral blood, collected on day 0 of MenACWY control vaccination. Receptor source: an adult in good health.

Note on this clone: The CDR3 ends on some other residue instead of the conserved phenylalanine or tryptophan, so this is likely a read error. No DNA is shown, since the ends of the CDR3 on it are uncertain; the CDR3 is the one TCRdb lists. This chain joins TRBV15 and TRBJ1-1; the table names TRBD1, a call not compared with the DNA. The germline CDR1 and CDR2 sequences are LNHNV and YYDKDF (reference sequence). The CDR3 spans 13 residues, counting both ends. CDR3 region: CATSRDPAGQRVY.

The rearrangement joins TRBV28 to TRBJ2-6; the D gene is possibly TRBD2 (7 bases). The CDR3 covers 20 residues. Trimming took off 6 bases at V and 2 bases at J, with 26 bases between the two ends. Per the germline V gene, CDR1 is MDHEN and CDR2 is SYDVKM. The chain's CDR3 is CASSFLFDFGGATGANVLTF. The CDR3 DNA is TGTGCCAGCAGCTTCCTATTTGATTTTGGGGGGGCAACTGGGGCCAACGTCCTGACTTTC.

This clone was seen only a few times. The V gene is TRBV3-1 (or the pseudogene TRBV3-2), the J gene TRBJ2-2, with TRBD2 as a possible D gene (7 bases). The CDR3 runs 15 residues. Germline values: CDR1 LGHDT, CDR2 YNNKEL (reference sequence). V shed 11 bases and J shed 7 bases, with 23 bases lying between them. The CDR3 protein is CARRPRAGAGGELFF. Here the CDR3 DNA reads TGTGCCCGCCGCCCCCGGGCGGGGGCGGGCGGGGAGCTGTTTTTT.

The chain combines TRBV28 with TRBJ2-4, with D uncertain. The length of the CDR3 is 16 residues. Germline lookup yields CDR1 MDHEN and CDR2 SYDVKM. Trimming removed 1 base at V and 5 bases at J, with 15 bases between. The CDR3 loop is CASSLFPQAGQNIQYF. In DNA form, the CDR3 reads TGTGCCAGCAGTTTATTCCCGCAGGCCGGGCAAAACATTCAGTACTTC.

V and J are TRBV2 and TRBJ2-1; 9 nucleotides align to TRBD2. This CDR3 is built from 16 residues. Germline CDR1 SNHLY, CDR2 FYNNEI. J was trimmed by 6 bases and V by 2 bases; bases with no gene match: 8. DNA of the CDR3: TGTGCCAGCAGTGAACTAGCGGGAACGTCCCGCAATGAGCAGTTCTTC. It translates to CASSELAGTSRNEQFF. The entire variable domain, with the rest obtained from reference TRBV2 and TRBJ2-1, is as follows: EPEVTQTPSHQVTQMGQEVILRCVPISNHLYFYWYRQILGQKVEFLVSFYNNEISEKSEIFDDQFSVERPDGSNFTLKIRSTKLEDSAMYFCASSELAGTSRNEQFFGPGTRLTVL.

This clone was recorded a few times. The V and J genes are TRBV11-2 and TRBJ1-5; D is undetermined. The germline V and J ends were trimmed by 3 bases and 1 base, with 7 bases remaining between them. Looked up from germline, CDR1 is SGHAT and CDR2 is FQNNGV. The CDR3 is 14 residues long. DNA of the CDR3: TGTGCCAGCAGCTTTTCTGGAAGCAATCAGCCCCAGCATTTT. The encoded protein is CASSFSGSNQPQHF.

This chain connects TRBV3-1 (or the pseudogene TRBV3-2) to TRBJ1-1; D possibly corresponds to TRBD1 (5 bases). The CDR3 extends over 13 amino acids. Trimming stripped 1 base from V and 6 bases from J, with 9 bases between. CDR1 and CDR2 from the germline V gene are LGHDT and YNNKEL (reference sequence). The CDR3 protein is CASSQGGVAEAFF. The DNA for the CDR3 is TGTGCCAGCAGCCAAGGAGGGGTCGCTGAAGCTTTCTTT.

The chain combines TRBV2 with TRBJ1-5; TRBD1 aligns across 7 bases. The CDR3 contains 16 residues. Germline assignment: CDR1 SNHLY and CDR2 FYNNEI. With 8 bases clipped from V and 0 bases from J, the junction kept 10 bases outside the gene matches. The CDR3 protein is CASRGDSTYSNQPQHF. In DNA form, the CDR3 reads TGTGCCAGCCGAGGGGACAGCACCTATAGCAATCAGCCCCAGCATTTT.

The chain employs TRBV10-2 and TRBJ1-6; 7 nucleotides line up with TRBD1. With 0 bases clipped from V and 7 bases from J, the junction kept 3 bases outside the gene matches. The CDR3 is 15 amino acids. Germline V gene sequence: CDR1 WSHSY, CDR2 SAAADI. In nucleotides, the CDR3 is TGCGCCAGCAGTGAGTCGGGACAGTTCAATTCACCCCTCCACTTT. Protein sequence: CASSESGQFNSPLHF.

V gene TRBV12-3 or TRBV12-4 combines with J gene TRBJ1-6; 8 bases line up with TRBD1. Trimming took 6 bases from V and 7 from J; bases not matched to a gene: 2. The CDR3 totals 13 residues. Here the CDR3 DNA reads TGTGCCAGCAGAGGACAGGGAAATTCACCCCTCCACTTT. It yields the protein CASRGQGNSPLHF.